Below are 21 T cell receptor beta chains sequenced from a single sample in a study of regulatory T cells in long-lasting Graves disease. Sample time point: persistent/refractory GD, antithyroid drugs over 5 years with positive TRAb. PBMC RNA served as the TCR library source. Sequencing libraries for TCR beta were prepared with iRepertoire HTBI primers and Arm-PCR of CDR3 regions. TCRdb itself ran the multiplex PCR reads through MiXCR, one entry per CDR3 protein. In the table there are about 470,000 distinct CDR3 sequences, around 21% of which are singletons. The source was peripheral blood mononuclear cells (PBMCs), collected when the disease was refractory, from a patient treated with antithyroid drugs. The receptors were sampled from a female donor with Graves disease.

The rearrangement uses TRBV5-1 and TRBJ2-1; D is undetermined. This CDR3 has 15 residues. Trimming removed 4 bases at V and 0 bases at J, with 11 bases between. CDR1 and CDR2 from the germline V gene are SGHRS and YFSETQ. CDR3 sequence: CASSPHASSYNEQFF. CDR3 coding DNA: TGCGCCAGCAGCCCCCACGCGAGCTCCTACAATGAGCAGTTCTTC.

This clonotype was observed a few times. This sequence joins TRBV20-1 and TRBJ2-7; D perhaps matches TRBD2 (5 bases). CDR1 DFQATT and CDR2 SNEGSKA come from the germline V gene (reference sequence). The CDR3 extends over 13 amino acids. V dropped 6 bases and J dropped 0 bases, with 12 bases sitting between them. The CDR3 loop is CSARTGVSYEQYF. As DNA, the CDR3 is TGCAGTGCGCGTACCGGGGTCTCCTACGAGCAGTACTTC.

This sequence joins TRBV20-1 and TRBJ2-2, with 8 bases lining up with TRBD1. V trimming: 0 bases; J trimming: 4 bases; junction bases outside the gene matches: 4. The CDR3 length is 15 residues. Germline V gives CDR1 DFQATT, CDR2 SNEGSKA (reference sequence). The CDR3 here is CSARDAGGLTGELFF. The CDR3, as DNA: TGCAGTGCTAGAGATGCAGGGGGCCTCACCGGGGAGCTGTTTTTT.

This clonotype has a single count. The CDR3: CASVSRWDTEAFF. The CDR3 DNA reads TGTGCCAGCGTTTCACGGTGGGACACTGAAGCTTTCTTT. The chain is built from TRBV7-9 and TRBJ1-1; D unclear. V lost 8 bases and J lost 3, with 13 bases in between. This CDR3 has 13 amino acids. The V gene's germline CDR1 is SEHNR and CDR2 FQNEAQ (reference sequence).

This clonotype was seen more than once but under ten times. CDR3 sequence reads: CASSLQGSGYNEQFF. CDR3 bases: TGTGCCAGCAGCTTACAGGGTTCGGGGTACAATGAGCAGTTCTTC. This rearrangement joins TRBV11-2 to TRBJ2-1; D may be TRBD1 or TRBD2 (5 bases each). The CDR3 extends over 15 amino acids. V shed 2 bases and J shed 4 bases, with 12 bases lying between them. Per germline, CDR1 SGHAT and CDR2 FQNNGV.

In this sample, this clonotype turned up many times. This rearrangement joins TRBV29-1 to TRBJ2-5; 9 nucleotides agree with TRBD2. Germline V gene sequence: CDR1 SQVTM, CDR2 ANQGSEA. The CDR3 loop spans 12 amino acids. The V segment lost 7 bases and the J segment 3 bases; nucleotides outside the gene matches: 3. The CDR3 is CSARTSEETQYF. CDR3 nucleotide sequence: TGCAGCGCCCGGACTAGCGAAGAGACCCAGTACTTC. The entire variable domain, with the rest obtained from reference TRBV29-1 and TRBJ2-5, is as follows: SAVISQKPSRDICQRGTSLTIQCQVDSQVTMMFWYRQQPGQSLTLIATANQGSEATYESGFVIDKFPISRPNLTFSTLTVSNMSPEDSSIYLCSARTSEETQYFGPGTRLLVL.

This clonotype was found many times. The chain recombines TRBV28 with TRBJ2-7, with D hard to call. Germline V gene sequence: CDR1 MDHEN, CDR2 SYDVKM. With 3 bases removed from V and 0 bases from J, the gap between germline ends came to 12 bases. The CDR3 length is 15 residues. CDR3 coding DNA: TGTGCCAGCAGTTTGGCGAGTCTAAGCTCCTACGAGCAGTACTTC. Protein: CASSLASLSSYEQYF.

There are a few counts of this clonotype. The chain employs TRBV5-1 and TRBJ1-4; possibly TRBD1 for D (5 bases). V shed 4 bases and J shed 8 bases, with 18 bases lying between them. Germline CDR1 and CDR2: SGHRS and YFSETQ. The CDR3 consists of 15 residues. CDR3 sequence (DNA): TGCGCCAGCAGCCTCTGGGACGCAAGGCAGGAAAAACTGTTTTTT. Amino acids: CASSLWDARQEKLFF. The complete variable domain, with remaining parts taken from reference TRBV5-1 and TRBJ1-4, reads KAGVTQTPRYLIKTRGQQVTLSCSPISGHRSVSWYQQTPGQGLQFLFEYFSETQRNKGNFPGRFSGRQFSNSRSEMNVSTLELGDSALYLCASSLWDARQEKLFFGSGTQLSVL.

The V call is TRBV7-2, the J call TRBJ2-4; 7 bases align to TRBD1. The CDR3 covers 18 residues. The germline CDR1 and CDR2 sequences are SGHTA and FQGNSA. After removal of 3 bases from V and 0 bases from J, the junction contained 11 bases not matched to a gene. This CDR3 reads CASSFRSGDSLAKNIQYF. DNA for the CDR3: TGTGCCAGCAGCTTTAGGTCAGGGGACAGCCTAGCCAAAAACATTCAGTACTTC.

This chain connects TRBV5-1 to TRBJ1-1, with 7 bases fitting TRBD1. CDR3 length: 15 residues. V gave up 4 bases and J gave up 1 base; unmatched junction bases: 7. Germline CDR1 SGHRS, CDR2 YFSETQ. In DNA, the CDR3 is TGCGCCAGCAGCAAAGGGACAGCAGAGAACACTGAAGCTTTCTTT. Residues: CASSKGTAENTEAFF.

This clonotype came up a few times. The rearrangement uses TRBV10-2 and TRBJ2-7; possible D gene TRBD1, 5 bases. Germline V lookup: CDR1 WSHSY, CDR2 SAAADI. This CDR3 region has 14 residues. V gave up 8 bases and J gave up 2 bases, with 16 bases separating them. As DNA, the CDR3 is TGCGCCAGCCTTGCGACAGTCCCTACCTACGAGCAGTACTTC. Amino acid sequence: CASLATVPTYEQYF.

The rearrangement uses TRBV30 and TRBJ2-2; tentative D call: TRBD1 (6 bases). Germline V gives CDR1 GTSNPN, CDR2 SVGIG (reference sequence). The V gene lost 0 bases and the J gene lost 7 bases, with 18 bases spanning the gap. The CDR3 is 16 amino acids. The CDR3 here is CAWSVLHRESNGELFF. As DNA, the CDR3 is TGTGCCTGGAGTGTACTGCACAGGGAGAGTAACGGGGAGCTGTTTTTT.

This clonotype showed up just a few times. This chain joins TRBV10-2 and TRBJ2-7; D unclear. Germline CDR1 reads WSHSY; CDR2 reads SAAADI. The CDR3 totals 13 residues. The germline V and J ends were trimmed by 3 bases and 7 bases, with 13 bases remaining between them. This chain's CDR3 is CASSDSSGREQYF. The CDR3 nucleotides read TGCGCCAGCAGTGACTCTTCCGGAAGGGAGCAGTACTTC.

This clonotype was observed a handful of times. V usage is TRBV29-1 and J usage is TRBJ2-5; 8 bases are shared with TRBD1. Germline CDR1 reads SQVTM; CDR2 reads ANQGSEA. This CDR3 contains 14 residues. V was clipped by 8 bases and J by 0 bases; unmatched bases: 8. In DNA, the CDR3 is TGCAGCATTAAACGACAGGGGTACCAAGAGACCCAGTACTTC. Its translation is CSIKRQGYQETQYF.

A note on this clonotype: A much larger clone sits a single nucleotide away, making a read error possible. J is TRBJ1-1 and V is TRBV3-1; D unclear. There are 14 residues in the CDR3. Germline loops: CDR1 LGHDT, CDR2 YNNKEL (reference sequence). CDR3 residues: CASKPSGWYPEDFF. CDR3 bases: TGTGCCAGCAAACCCTCGGGGTGGTACCCTGAAGATTTCTTT.

This rearrangement joins TRBV20-1 to TRBJ1-4; TRBD1 matches at 10 bases. Germline-derived CDR1 and CDR2 are DFQATT and SNEGSKA (reference sequence). The CDR3 covers 13 residues. Trimming cost V 6 bases and J 6 bases; bases outside gene matches: 4. CDR3 region: CSAPGTGDEKLFF. CDR3 sequence (DNA): TGCAGTGCCCCCGGGACAGGGGATGAAAAACTGTTTTTT.

This clonotype was seen more than once but under ten times. The gene calls are TRBV13 and TRBJ2-7, with 8 positions matching TRBD2. The V gene's germline CDR1 is PRHDT and CDR2 FYEKMQ (reference sequence). The CDR3 extends over 12 amino acids. V dropped 5 bases and J dropped 9; count of bases not matched to a gene: 6. The CDR3 reads CASSLDSGGQYF. CDR3 sequence (DNA): TGTGCCAGCAGCCTGGACAGCGGGGGGCAGTACTTC.

This clonotype was observed at least ten times. V is TRBV27 and J is TRBJ2-7, with D possibly matching TRBD1 (5 bases). The V and J ends lost 2 bases and 5 bases respectively, with 13 bases between them. This CDR3 comprises 14 residues. Germline CDR1 MNHEY, CDR2 SMNVEV (reference sequence). CDR3 sequence: CASSLVFLGDEQYF. The CDR3 DNA is TGTGCCAGCAGTTTAGTCTTCCTAGGGGACGAGCAGTACTTC.

This clonotype appeared a few times. The chain carries TRBV27 and TRBJ1-2, with TRBD1 matching over 8 bases. The CDR3 covers 14 residues. Looked up from germline, CDR1 is MNHEY and CDR2 is SMNVEV (reference sequence). Trimming took 8 bases from V and 5 from J; bases not matched to a gene: 10. CDR3 loop: CASGSGQGPYGYTF. For the CDR3, the DNA is TGTGCCAGCGGGTCAGGACAGGGACCTTATGGCTACACCTTC.

This clonotype was counted a few times. The chain recombines TRBV7-3 with TRBJ2-5, with unresolved D. The J call is uncertain, as TRBJ2-1 better fits the DNA end. In germline, CDR1 is SGHTA, CDR2 FQGTGA. The CDR3 loop spans 13 amino acids. For the CDR3, the DNA is TGTGCCAGCAGCTTAACGGGCCCCCGTGAGCAGTTCTTC. Residues: CASSLTGPREQFF.

The chain links TRBV9 to TRBJ1-1; D ambiguous. The V end lost 0 bases, the J end lost 1 base, and 4 bases lay between the germline ends. Per the germline V gene, CDR1 is SGDLS and CDR2 is YYNGEE. The CDR3 has 13 amino acids. CDR3 sequence reads: CASSVGENTEAFF. CDR3 DNA sequence: TGTGCCAGCAGCGTAGGAGAGAACACTGAAGCTTTCTTT.